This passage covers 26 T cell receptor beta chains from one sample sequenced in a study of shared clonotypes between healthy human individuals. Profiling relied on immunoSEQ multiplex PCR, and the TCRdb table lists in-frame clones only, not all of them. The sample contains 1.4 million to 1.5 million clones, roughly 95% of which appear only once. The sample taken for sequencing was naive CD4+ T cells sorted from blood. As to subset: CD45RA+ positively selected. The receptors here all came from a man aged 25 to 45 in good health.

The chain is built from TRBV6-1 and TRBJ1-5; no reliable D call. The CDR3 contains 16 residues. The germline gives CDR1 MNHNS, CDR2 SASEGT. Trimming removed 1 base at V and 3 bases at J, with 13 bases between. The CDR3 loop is CASSEVIVGINQPQHF. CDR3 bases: TGTGCCAGCAGTGAAGTAATTGTCGGTATCAATCAGCCCCAGCATTTT.

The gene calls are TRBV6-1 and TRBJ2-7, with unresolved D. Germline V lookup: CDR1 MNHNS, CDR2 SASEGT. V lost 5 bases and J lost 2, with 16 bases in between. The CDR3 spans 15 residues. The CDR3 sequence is CASSLRAPVAYEQYF. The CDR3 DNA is TGTGCCAGCAGTTTACGGGCACCAGTCGCCTACGAGCAGTACTTC.

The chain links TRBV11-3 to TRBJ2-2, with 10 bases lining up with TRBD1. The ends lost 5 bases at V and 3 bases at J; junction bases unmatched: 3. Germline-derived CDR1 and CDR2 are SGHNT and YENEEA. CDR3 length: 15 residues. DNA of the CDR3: TGTGCCAGCAGCCTAGGGACAGGGGACACCGGGGAGCTGTTTTTT. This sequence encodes CASSLGTGDTGELFF.

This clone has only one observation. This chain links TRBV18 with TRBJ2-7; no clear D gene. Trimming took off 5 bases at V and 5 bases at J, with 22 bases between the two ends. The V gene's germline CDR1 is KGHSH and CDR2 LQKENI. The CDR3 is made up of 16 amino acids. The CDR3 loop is CASSAALSERGNEQYF. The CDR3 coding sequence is TGTGCCAGCTCAGCCGCTTTGTCGGAACGAGGCAACGAGCAGTACTTC. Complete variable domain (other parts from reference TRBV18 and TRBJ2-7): NAGVMQNPRHLVRRRGQEARLRCSPMKGHSHVYWYRQLPEEGLKFMVYLQKENIIDESGMPKERFSAEFPKEGPSILRIQQVVRGDSAAYFCASSAALSERGNEQYFGPGTRLTVT.

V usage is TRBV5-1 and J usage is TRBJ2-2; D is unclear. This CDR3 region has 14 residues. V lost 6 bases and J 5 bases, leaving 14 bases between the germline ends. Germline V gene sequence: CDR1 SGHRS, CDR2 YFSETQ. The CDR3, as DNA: TGCGCCAGCATGGTAGGCAGCCCGACCGGGGAGCTGTTTTTT. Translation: CASMVGSPTGELFF.

CDR3 protein: CSVAAGDGTDTQYF. CDR3 nucleotide sequence: TGCAGCGTTGCTGCCGGGGACGGCACAGATACGCAGTATTTT. This chain connects TRBV29-1 to TRBJ2-3; D assignment may be TRBD1 or TRBD2 (5 bases each). CDR3 length equals 14 residues. With 4 bases removed from V and 1 base from J, the gap between germline ends came to 12 bases. CDR1 is SQVTM, CDR2 ANQGSEA, per germline.

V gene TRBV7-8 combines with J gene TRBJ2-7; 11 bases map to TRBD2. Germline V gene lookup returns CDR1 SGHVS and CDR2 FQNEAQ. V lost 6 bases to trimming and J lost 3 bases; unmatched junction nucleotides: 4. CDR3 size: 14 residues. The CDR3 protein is CASSRLAGNYEQYF. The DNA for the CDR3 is TGTGCCAGCAGTCGACTAGCGGGAAACTACGAGCAGTACTTC. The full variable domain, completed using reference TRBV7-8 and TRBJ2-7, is GAGVSQSPRYKVAKRGQDVALRCDPISGHVSLFWYQQALGQGPEFLTYFQNEAQLDKSGLPSDRFFAERPEGSVSTLKIQRTQQEDSAVYLCASSRLAGNYEQYFGPGTRLTVT.

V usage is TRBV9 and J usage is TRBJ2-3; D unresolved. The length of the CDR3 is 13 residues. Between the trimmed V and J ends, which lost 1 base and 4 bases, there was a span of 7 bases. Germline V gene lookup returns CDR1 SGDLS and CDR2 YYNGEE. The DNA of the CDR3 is TGTGCCAGCAGCGTATCGTTAGCAGATACGCAGTATTTT. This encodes CASSVSLADTQYF.

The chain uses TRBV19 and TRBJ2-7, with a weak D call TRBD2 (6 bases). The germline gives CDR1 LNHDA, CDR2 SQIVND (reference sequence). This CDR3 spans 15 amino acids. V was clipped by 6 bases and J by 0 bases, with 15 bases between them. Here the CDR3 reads CASSPSGEPSYEQYF. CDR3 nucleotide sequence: TGTGCCAGTAGCCCGTCGGGGGAGCCCTCCTACGAGCAGTACTTC.

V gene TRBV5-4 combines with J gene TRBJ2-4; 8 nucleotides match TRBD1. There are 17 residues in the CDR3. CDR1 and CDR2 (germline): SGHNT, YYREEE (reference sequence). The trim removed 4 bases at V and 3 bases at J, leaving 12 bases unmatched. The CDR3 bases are TGTGCCAGCAGCCCTTTACAGGGGGACGGGGGCAAAAACATTCAGTACTTC. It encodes CASSPLQGDGGKNIQYF.

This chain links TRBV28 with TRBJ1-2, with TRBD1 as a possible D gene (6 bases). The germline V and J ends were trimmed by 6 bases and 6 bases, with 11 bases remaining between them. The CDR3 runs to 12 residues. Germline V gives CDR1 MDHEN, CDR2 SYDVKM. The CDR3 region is CASREGEDGYTF. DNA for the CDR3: TGTGCCAGCAGGGAGGGGGAAGATGGCTACACCTTC.

This CDR3 reads CASSVEKVLTHTQYF. For the CDR3, the DNA is TGTGCCAGCAGCGTAGAGAAAGTATTGACGCATACGCAGTATTTT. The chain recombines TRBV9 with TRBJ2-3; D is ambiguous. Looked up from germline, CDR1 is SGDLS and CDR2 is YYNGEE. V was clipped by 0 bases and J by 7 bases, with 15 bases between them. The CDR3 length is 15 residues.

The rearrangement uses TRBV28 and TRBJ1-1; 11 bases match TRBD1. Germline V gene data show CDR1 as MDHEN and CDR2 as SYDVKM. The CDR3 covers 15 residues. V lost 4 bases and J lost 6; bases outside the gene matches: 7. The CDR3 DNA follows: TGTGCCAGCAGTTGGGGAGGACAGGGGGCTTCTGAAGCTTTCTTT. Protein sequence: CASSWGGQGASEAFF.

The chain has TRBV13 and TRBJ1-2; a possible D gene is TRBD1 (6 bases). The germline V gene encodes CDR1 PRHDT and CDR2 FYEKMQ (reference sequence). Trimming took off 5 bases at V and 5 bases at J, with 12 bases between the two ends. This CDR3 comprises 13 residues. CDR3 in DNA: TGTGCCAGCAGCCTCCGGGGGGCGTATGGCTACACCTTC. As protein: CASSLRGAYGYTF.

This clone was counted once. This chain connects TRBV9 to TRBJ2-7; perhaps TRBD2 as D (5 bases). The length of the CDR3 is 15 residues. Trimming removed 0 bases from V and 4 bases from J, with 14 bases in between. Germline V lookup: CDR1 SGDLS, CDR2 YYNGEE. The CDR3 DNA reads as TGTGCCAGCAGCGTAGCTCCAACCCGGGAATACGAGCAGTACTTC. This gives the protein CASSVAPTREYEQYF.

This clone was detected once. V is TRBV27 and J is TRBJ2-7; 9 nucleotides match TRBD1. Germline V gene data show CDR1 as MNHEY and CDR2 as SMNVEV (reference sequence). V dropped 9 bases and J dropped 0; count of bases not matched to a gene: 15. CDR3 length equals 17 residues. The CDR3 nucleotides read TGTGCCAGTGTCCCCCATACCGGGACAGGGAACTCCTACGAGCAGTACTTC. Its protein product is CASVPHTGTGNSYEQYF.

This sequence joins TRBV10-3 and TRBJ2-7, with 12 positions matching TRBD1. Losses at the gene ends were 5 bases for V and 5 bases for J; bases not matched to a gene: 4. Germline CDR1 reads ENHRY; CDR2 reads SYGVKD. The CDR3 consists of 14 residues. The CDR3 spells CAISPGQGAHEQYF. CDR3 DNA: TGTGCCATCAGTCCGGGACAGGGGGCCCACGAGCAGTACTTC.

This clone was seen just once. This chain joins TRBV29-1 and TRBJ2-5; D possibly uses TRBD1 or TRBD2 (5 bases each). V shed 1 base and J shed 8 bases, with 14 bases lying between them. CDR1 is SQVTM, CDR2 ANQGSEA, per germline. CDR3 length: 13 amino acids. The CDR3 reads CSVEGSQGATQYF. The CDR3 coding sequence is TGCAGCGTTGAAGGTTCTCAGGGAGCCACCCAGTACTTC.

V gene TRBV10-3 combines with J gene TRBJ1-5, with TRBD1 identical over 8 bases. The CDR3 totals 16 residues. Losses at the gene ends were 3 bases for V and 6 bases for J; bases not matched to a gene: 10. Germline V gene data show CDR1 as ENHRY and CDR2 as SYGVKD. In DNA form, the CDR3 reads TGTGCCATCAGTGACCCGAAGGCAGGGGGCGGTCAGCCCCAGCATTTT. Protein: CAISDPKAGGGQPQHF.

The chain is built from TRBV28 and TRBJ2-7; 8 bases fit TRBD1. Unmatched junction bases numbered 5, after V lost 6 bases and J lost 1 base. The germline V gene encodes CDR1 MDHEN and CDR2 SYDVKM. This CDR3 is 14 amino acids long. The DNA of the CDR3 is TGTGCCAGCAGGGCCCGGACAGGGTCCTACGAGCAGTACTTC. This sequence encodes CASRARTGSYEQYF.

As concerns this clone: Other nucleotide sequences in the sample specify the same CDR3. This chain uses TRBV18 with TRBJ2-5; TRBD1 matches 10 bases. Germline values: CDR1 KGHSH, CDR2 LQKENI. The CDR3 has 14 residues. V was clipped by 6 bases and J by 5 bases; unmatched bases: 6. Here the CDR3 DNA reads TGTGCCAGCTCGCAGGACAGGGGGATCGAGACCCAGTACTTC. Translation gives CASSQDRGIETQYF.

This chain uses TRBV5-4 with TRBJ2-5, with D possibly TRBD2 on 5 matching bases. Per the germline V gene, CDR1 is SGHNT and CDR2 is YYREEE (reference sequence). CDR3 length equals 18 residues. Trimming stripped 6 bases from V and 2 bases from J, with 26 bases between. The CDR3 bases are TGTGCCAGCAAAAAACACCGGGGATCGGGATCCCTACAAGAGACCCAGTACTTC. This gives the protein CASKKHRGSGSLQETQYF.

For the CDR3, the DNA is TGTGCCAGCAGTCCGGACAGTCTTTTCTACGAGCAGTACTTC. Protein product: CASSPDSLFYEQYF. The chain has TRBV6-5 and TRBJ2-7, with a possible D match to TRBD1 (6 bases). The CDR3 totals 14 residues. Trimming stripped 5 bases from V and 3 bases from J, with 14 bases between. Germline V gene data show CDR1 as MNHEY and CDR2 as SVGAGI.

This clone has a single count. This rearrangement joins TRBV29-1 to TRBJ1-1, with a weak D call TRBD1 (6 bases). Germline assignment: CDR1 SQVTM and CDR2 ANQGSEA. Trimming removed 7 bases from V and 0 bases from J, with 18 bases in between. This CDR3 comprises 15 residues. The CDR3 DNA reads TGCAGCGGATGGATACAGGGAAGGCTGAACACTGAAGCTTTCTTT. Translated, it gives CSGWIQGRLNTEAFF.

The CDR3, as DNA: TGCGCCAGCAGCCAACCCGGGACTGCCGAGCAGTACTTC. Its translation: CASSQPGTAEQYF. The rearrangement links TRBV5-1 to TRBJ2-7; TRBD2 is a possible D gene (6 bases). Germline values: CDR1 SGHRS, CDR2 YFSETQ. CDR3 size: 13 residues. The germline V and J ends were trimmed by 4 bases and 6 bases, with 14 bases remaining between them.

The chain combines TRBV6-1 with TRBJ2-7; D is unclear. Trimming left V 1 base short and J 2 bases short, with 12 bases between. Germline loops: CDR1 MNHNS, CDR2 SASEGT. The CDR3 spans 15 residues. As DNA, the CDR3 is TGTGCCAGCAGTGAAGTCGGATTATCCGCCTACGAGCAGTACTTC. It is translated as CASSEVGLSAYEQYF.